This T cell receptor beta chain was identified in a study of radiation and T cells in renal cell carcinoma. Profiling relied on immunoSEQ multiplex PCR, and the TCRdb table lists in-frame clones only, not all of them. The sample contains roughly 100,000 clones, around 88% of which appear only once. Stated time point: baseline pretreatment blood. Treatment indicated: 15 Gy SBRT to primary tumor, nephrectomy 4 weeks later. Germline V lookup: CDR1 LGHNA, CDR2 YSLEER. The CDR3 contains 15 residues. V lost 0 bases to trimming and J lost 6 bases, with 14 bases between them. The genes are TRBV4-3 and TRBJ1-1; no definite D call. The specimen comprised blood, sampled from a patient whose treatment included radiotherapy and nephrectomy. The clonotype originates from a man in his fifties with renal cell carcinoma. The CDR3 region has the DNA TGCGCCAGCAGCCAAGATCGGCACGTTGGCTCTGAAGCTTTCTTT. Residues: CASSQDRHVGSEAFF.